The 30 T cell receptor beta chains below were found in one sample sequenced in a study of T-cell reconstitution after alpha-beta-depleted transplantation in children. Unique molecular identifiers were incorporated during preparation of the TCRbeta library. TCRdb ran MiXCR on the PCR reads and lists one entry per CDR3 protein. The sample contains about 610,000 distinct CDR3 sequences, 25% to 30% of which appear only once. Source: PBMCs, taken before TCRalphabeta/CD19-depleted stem cell transplant. Receptors were obtained from a boy in the first two years of life with Wiskott-Aldrich syndrome, due to receive a stem cell transplant.

The chain recombines TRBV12-3 or TRBV12-4 with TRBJ2-1; D unresolved. Trimming left V 3 bases short and J 10 bases short, with 7 bases between. CDR3 length equals 11 residues. The CDR3 is CASSFRWEQFF. CDR3 DNA: TGTGCCAGCAGTTTTAGGTGGGAGCAGTTCTTC.

The rearrangement links TRBV12-3 or TRBV12-4 to TRBJ2-6; 7 bases fit TRBD2. The CDR3 consists of 18 residues. Germline trimming cut 5 bases from V and 4 bases from J; bases unmatched to any gene: 14. CDR3 nucleotide sequence: TGTGCCAGCAGTCCCCGGCGACTAGCCACTTACGGGGCCAACGTCCTGACTTTC. It is translated as CASSPRRLATYGANVLTF.

The chain links TRBV24-1 to TRBJ1-5; 9 bases map to TRBD1. The germline V gene encodes CDR1 KGHDR and CDR2 SFDVKD. The CDR3 extends over 17 amino acids. With V trimmed by 4 bases and J by 0 bases, 6 bases remained unmatched. The CDR3 coding sequence is TGTGCCACCAGTGACGGACAGGGGACGTATAGCAATCAGCCCCAGCATTTT. Translated, it gives CATSDGQGTYSNQPQHF.

This clonotype turned up a few times. V usage is TRBV6-1 and J usage is TRBJ2-1, with D perhaps TRBD1 (6 bases). The CDR3 is 13 amino acids. The V and J ends lost 11 bases and 7 bases respectively, with 18 bases between them. Germline CDR1 is MNHNS and CDR2 is SASEGT. This CDR3 reads CAVDRILRNEQFF. The CDR3 nucleotides read TGTGCCGTTGACAGGATCCTACGGAATGAGCAGTTCTTC.

In DNA form, the CDR3 reads TGCAGCGGGGGGGATACTGTCACCGGGGAGCTGTTTTTT. This codes for CSGGDTVTGELFF. V usage is TRBV29-1 and J usage is TRBJ2-2; TRBD2 might be the D (6 bases). Germline V lookup: CDR1 SQVTM, CDR2 ANQGSEA. This CDR3 region has 13 residues. Trimming cost V 7 bases and J 4 bases, with 13 bases left between them.

The rearrangement joins TRBV20-1 to TRBJ2-7, with D maybe TRBD1 (5 bases). CDR3 length: 11 residues. The V and J ends lost 6 bases and 4 bases respectively, with 10 bases between them. The germline CDR1 and CDR2 sequences are DFQATT and SNEGSKA (reference sequence). Here the CDR3 DNA reads TGCAGTGCGCTGAAGGGGTACGAGCAGTACTTC. Translating it yields CSALKGYEQYF.

V usage is TRBV5-8 and J usage is TRBJ1-5; TRBD1 matches 7 bases. The junction had 9 bases not matched to a gene; V was cut back by 4 bases and J by 5 bases. The CDR3 spans 15 residues. Germline CDR1 reads SGHTS; CDR2 reads YDEGEE. CDR3 amino acids: CASSPTGEPYQPQHF. CDR3 DNA sequence: TGTGCCAGCAGCCCAACAGGGGAACCCTATCAGCCCCAGCATTTT.

The rearrangement links TRBV5-1 to TRBJ2-2, with D possibly TRBD1 on 6 matching bases. CDR1 is SGHRS, CDR2 YFSETQ, per germline. The CDR3 spans 16 residues. V was pared by 4 bases and J by 1 base, with 14 bases between. The CDR3 DNA is TGCGCCAGCAGCCTCATAATGACAGGGAACACCGGGGAGCTGTTTTTT. Amino acid sequence: CASSLIMTGNTGELFF.

There are a few counts of this clonotype. The chain employs TRBV11-2 and TRBJ2-3; D is possibly TRBD2 (6 bases). This CDR3 comprises 14 residues. The germline V gene has CDR1 SGHAT and CDR2 FQNNGV. Trimming stripped 3 bases from V and 6 bases from J, with 13 bases between. The CDR3 sequence: CASSFREFLDTQYF. CDR3 DNA: TGTGCCAGCAGCTTTCGGGAGTTTTTGGATACGCAGTATTTT. Supplemented by reference TRBV11-2 and TRBJ2-3, the full variable domain reads EAGVAQSPRYKIIEKRQSVAFWCNPISGHATLYWYQQILGQGPKLLIQFQNNGVVDDSQLPKDRFSAERLKGVDSTLKIQPAKLEDSAVYLCASSFREFLDTQYFGPGTRLTVL.

This clonotype was seen only a few times. This sequence joins TRBV12-3 or TRBV12-4 and TRBJ2-7; D not resolved. V lost 6 bases to trimming and J lost 0 bases, with 18 bases between them. This CDR3 region has 16 residues. The CDR3 nucleotides read TGTGCCAGCAGCACCACACGGACGGTGAGCTCCTACGAGCAGTACTTC. Amino acids: CASSTTRTVSSYEQYF.

This chain links TRBV10-3 with TRBJ1-6; 7 positions match TRBD1. V dropped 10 bases and J dropped 7; count of bases not matched to a gene: 10. Germline CDR1 and CDR2: ENHRY and SYGVKD. The CDR3 totals 14 residues. The DNA for the CDR3 is TGTGCCACGCATAGGGGGCGGAAAAATTCACCCCTCCACTTT. Translating gives CATHRGRKNSPLHF.

The gene calls are TRBV12-5 and TRBJ1-2; D remains ambiguous. The CDR3 is made up of 12 amino acids. In germline, CDR1 is LGHNT, CDR2 FRNRAP. The ends were cut back, 7 bases at V and 7 bases at J, with 13 bases in the middle. The CDR3: CASALNVAGYTF. CDR3 nucleotide sequence: TGTGCTAGTGCCCTCAATGTGGCTGGCTACACCTTC.

V and J are TRBV15 and TRBJ1-2, with a possible D match to TRBD1 (6 bases). Per germline, CDR1 LNHNV and CDR2 YYDKDF (reference sequence). The CDR3 has 17 residues. The V end lost 0 bases, the J end lost 5 bases, and 19 bases lay between the germline ends. The CDR3 sequence is CATSRDGYRDGRYGYTF. The CDR3 DNA reads TGTGCCACCAGCAGAGATGGGTACAGGGACGGTCGTTATGGCTACACCTTC.

This clonotype was counted only a few times. At one boundary the junction diverges from the germline segment, which might be a read error. The chain has TRBV2 and TRBJ2-5, with 10 bases that match TRBD1. The CDR3 runs 12 residues. Germline values: CDR1 SNHLY, CDR2 FYNNEI. The CDR3 coding sequence is TGTGCCAGCAGTGACCGCCAAGGGACAGGGGACTTC. It specifies CASSDRQGTGDF.

This chain links TRBV5-1 with TRBJ2-2, with TRBD1 as a possible D gene (6 bases). The V gene's germline CDR1 is SGHRS and CDR2 YFSETQ. The CDR3 length is 16 residues. V was pared by 3 bases and J by 6 bases, with 18 bases between. CDR3 amino acids: CASSSPVGGGSGELFF. In nucleotides, the CDR3 is TGCGCCAGCAGCTCGCCCGTGGGTGGGGGCTCCGGGGAGCTGTTTTTT.

The rearrangement joins TRBV15 to TRBJ2-2, with a tentative D call TRBD1 (6 bases). V gave up 6 bases and J gave up 9 bases, with 20 bases separating them. CDR1 and CDR2 from the germline V gene are LNHNV and YYDKDF (reference sequence). The CDR3 covers 15 residues. The DNA for the CDR3 is TGTGCCACCAGAACAGGGACGGGCATCCACCGGGAGCTGTTTTTT. Encoded protein: CATRTGTGIHRELFF.

This clonotype was seen a handful of times. This sequence joins TRBV12-3 or TRBV12-4 and TRBJ1-6; a possible D gene is TRBD1 (5 bases). CDR3 length equals 16 residues. The ends were cut back, 3 bases at V and 7 bases at J, with 16 bases in the middle. CDR3 loop: CASSLYSQGWNSPLHF. CDR3 DNA: TGTGCCAGCAGTTTGTACAGCCAGGGATGGAATTCACCCCTCCACTTT.

This clonotype was recorded a few times. J is TRBJ1-2 and V is TRBV12-3 or TRBV12-4; tentative D call: TRBD1 (5 bases). Deletions cut 6 bases from V and 8 bases from J, with 13 bases between. The CDR3 consists of 12 residues. CDR3 region: CASRTGVEGYTF. For the CDR3, the DNA is TGTGCCAGCAGAACAGGAGTCGAGGGCTACACCTTC.

A few counts support this clonotype. This chain connects TRBV7-9 to TRBJ2-3, with 9 positions matching TRBD1. The trim removed 5 bases at V and 3 bases at J, leaving 6 bases unmatched. Germline CDR1 is SEHNR and CDR2 is FQNEAQ (reference sequence). CDR3 size: 15 residues. The CDR3 reads CASSRWDRVTDTQYF. The CDR3 bases are TGTGCCAGCAGCCGCTGGGACAGGGTAACAGATACGCAGTATTTT.

This clonotype showed up just a few times. The chain is built from TRBV29-1 and TRBJ2-1, with 8 bases identical to TRBD2. CDR1 SQVTM and CDR2 ANQGSEA come from the germline V gene. The ends lost 1 base at V and 8 bases at J; junction bases unmatched: 4. This CDR3 contains 13 residues. This CDR3 is CSVEGGRWDEQFF. As DNA, the CDR3 is TGCAGCGTTGAAGGCGGGAGGTGGGATGAGCAGTTCTTC.

The gene calls are TRBV10-3 and TRBJ2-7, with a weak D call TRBD1 (5 bases). V lost 0 bases to trimming and J lost 4 bases, with 10 bases between them. Germline V gene sequence: CDR1 ENHRY, CDR2 SYGVKD. The CDR3 loop spans 14 amino acids. CDR3 loop: CAISESGQAYEQYF. The CDR3 DNA reads TGTGCCATCAGTGAGTCCGGACAAGCGTACGAGCAGTACTTC.

A few counts support this clonotype. The chain uses TRBV14 and TRBJ2-5; 8 bases match TRBD2. Losses at the gene ends were 4 bases for V and 2 bases for J; bases not matched to a gene: 9. The CDR3 consists of 16 residues. Germline-derived CDR1 and CDR2 are SGHDN and FVKESK. The CDR3 DNA reads as TGTGCCAGCAGCCGAGAACTCACTAGCGGTCAAGAGACCCAGTACTTC. This gives the protein CASSRELTSGQETQYF.

The gene calls are TRBV30 and TRBJ2-7, with TRBD2 matching over 7 bases. V lost 2 bases, J lost 0 bases, and 7 bases stayed unmatched. The CDR3 consists of 15 residues. From germline, CDR1 is GTSNPN and CDR2 SVGIG (reference sequence). This CDR3 reads CAWSFPLAVSYEQYF. The DNA for the CDR3 is TGTGCCTGGAGTTTTCCTCTAGCGGTCTCCTACGAGCAGTACTTC.

V usage is TRBV13 and J usage is TRBJ2-1, with D uncertain. Germline CDR1 is PRHDT and CDR2 is FYEKMQ (reference sequence). The CDR3 spans 13 residues. V gave up 1 base and J gave up 8 bases, with 9 bases separating them. The CDR3 region is CASSLEVSDEQFF. CDR3 DNA sequence: TGTGCCAGCAGCTTAGAGGTTTCGGATGAGCAGTTCTTC.

The J gene is TRBJ1-1, the V gene TRBV29-1; D gene ambiguous. The germline CDR1 and CDR2 sequences are SQVTM and ANQGSEA. The CDR3 length is 13 residues. The V end lost 1 base, the J end lost 1 base, and 7 bases lay between the germline ends. The CDR3 sequence is CSVEVGGNTEAFF. The CDR3 bases are TGCAGCGTTGAAGTCGGCGGGAACACTGAAGCTTTCTTT.

The chain uses TRBV11-2 and TRBJ2-2, with 13 bases that match TRBD2. The germline CDR1 and CDR2 sequences are SGHAT and FQNNGV. The CDR3 sequence is 20 residues long. The J segment lost 0 bases and the V segment lost 5 bases, leaving 12 bases of the junction unmatched. The CDR3 nucleotides are TGTGCCAGCAGCCTAGGATGGGGGACTAGCGGGATTTCGAACACCGGGGAGCTGTTTTTT. This gives the protein CASSLGWGTSGISNTGELFF.

The chain links TRBV29-1 to TRBJ1-3, with TRBD1 as a possible D gene (6 bases). Trimming shortened V by 4 bases and J by 4 bases, and 14 bases separated the two germline ends. The CDR3 sequence is 14 residues long. In germline, CDR1 is SQVTM, CDR2 ANQGSEA. The CDR3 DNA follows: TGCAGCGTTGTCAGGGGACAATCCGGAAACACCATATATTTT. Translation gives CSVVRGQSGNTIYF.

The genes are TRBV19 and TRBJ1-1; D remains ambiguous. This CDR3 is built from 14 residues. V was pared by 0 bases and J by 0 bases, with 5 bases between. The germline gives CDR1 LNHDA, CDR2 SQIVND (reference sequence). The CDR3 protein is CASSIDLLNTEAFF. DNA for the CDR3: TGTGCCAGTAGTATAGACCTATTGAACACTGAAGCTTTCTTT.

The chain employs TRBV28 and TRBJ2-3; D possibly uses TRBD1 or TRBD2 (5 bases each). Germline V lookup: CDR1 MDHEN, CDR2 SYDVKM. The CDR3 covers 16 residues. Trimming took off 5 bases at V and 5 bases at J, with 20 bases between the two ends. The CDR3 bases are TGTGCCAGCAGTGTGGCCGGCGGGCTAGACAGAGATACGCAGTATTTT. Translating gives CASSVAGGLDRDTQYF.

The rearrangement joins TRBV19 to TRBJ2-5; 7 bases map to TRBD1. V shed 4 bases, J shed 4 bases, and the junction held 15 bases outside the gene matches. This CDR3 has 17 amino acids. Germline CDR1 reads LNHDA; CDR2 reads SQIVND (reference sequence). CDR3 region: CASSTTPGQEGGETQYF. In DNA form, the CDR3 reads TGTGCCAGTAGTACTACACCCGGACAGGAAGGAGGAGAGACCCAGTACTTC.